This T cell receptor beta chain was sequenced for a study of T-cell reconstitution after alpha-beta-depleted transplantation in children. The CDR3 has 13 amino acids. Trimming took 5 bases from V and 4 from J, leaving 12 bases between them. Germline V gene data show CDR1 as MNHEY and CDR2 as SVGEGT. Unique molecular identifiers were incorporated when the TCRbeta library was constructed. TCRdb fed the PCR reads into MiXCR, producing one record per CDR3 protein. The profile shows 300,000 to 400,000 distinct CDR3 sequences, approximately 12% of them singletons. This clonotype was detected a few times. This TCR came from a human donor who donated a stem cell graft to a child with Fanconi anemia. The sequencing here drew on PBMCs, taken from the stem cell graft. The V and J genes are TRBV6-2 or TRBV6-3 and TRBJ2-7, with D tentatively TRBD1 or TRBD2 (5 bases each). In DNA, the CDR3 is TGTGCCAGCAGTCGCCAGGGAGTTTACGAGCAGTACTTC. Translated, it gives CASSRQGVYEQYF.